Shown below are 32 T cell receptor beta chains from a single sample sequenced in a study of T-cell reconstitution after alpha-beta-depleted transplantation in children. Unique molecular identifiers featured in how the TCRbeta library was prepared. TCRdb re-called the PCR reads through MiXCR, storing one row per CDR3 protein. The sample has about 870,000 distinct CDR3 sequences; about 16% are singletons. The source was PBMCs, mostly from graft donor cells, collected 360 days after TCRalphabeta/CD19-depleted stem cell transplant. These receptors were obtained from a male patient aged 10-17 years who had a stem cell transplant for acute lymphoblastic leukemia, so the T cells may come from the graft donor.

The V and J genes are TRBV10-1 and TRBJ2-7; D remains unclear. V lost 3 bases and J lost 2, with 8 bases in between. CDR1 and CDR2 from the germline V gene are WNHNN and SYGVQD (reference sequence). CDR3 length equals 13 residues. CDR3 region: CASSDGLTYEQYF. The CDR3 coding sequence is TGCGCCAGCAGTGACGGGTTGACCTACGAGCAGTACTTC.

The rearrangement joins TRBV18 to TRBJ2-7; the D gene could be TRBD1 or TRBD2 (5 bases each). CDR3 length: 16 amino acids. Germline V CDR1 and CDR2: KGHSH, LQKENI. V gave up 2 bases and J gave up 7 bases, with 21 bases separating them. CDR3 protein: CASSPYGDNPEGEQYF. DNA for the CDR3: TGTGCCAGCTCACCATACGGAGACAACCCAGAGGGGGAGCAGTACTTC.

This clonotype was detected only a few times. The rearrangement joins TRBV6-6 to TRBJ2-7; TRBD1 agrees at 8 bases. Germline V CDR1 and CDR2: MNHNY, SVGAGI (reference sequence). V lost 11 bases, J lost 4 bases, and 10 bases stayed unmatched. This CDR3 is 13 amino acids long. The CDR3 DNA sequence: TGTGCCTGCCAACGGACAGGGTCGTACGAGCAGTACTTC. Translated, it gives CACQRTGSYEQYF.

This clonotype was recorded many times. CDR3 residues: CSVENRNTGELFF. In DNA form, the CDR3 reads TGCAGCGTTGAGAACAGAAACACCGGGGAGCTGTTTTTT. The rearrangement links TRBV29-1 to TRBJ2-2; the D is unclear. Germline V lookup: CDR1 SQVTM, CDR2 ANQGSEA. V was clipped by 3 bases and J by 2 bases, with 7 bases between them. The CDR3 has 13 residues.

A single count supports this clonotype. The V gene is TRBV20-1, the J gene TRBJ2-1; maybe TRBD1 (5 bases). The V and J ends lost 1 base and 0 bases respectively, with 10 bases between them. Germline lookup yields CDR1 DFQATT and CDR2 SNEGSKA (reference sequence). This CDR3 region has 15 residues. The CDR3 loop is CSARAGLSSYNEQFF. CDR3 bases: TGCAGTGCTAGAGCAGGGCTAAGCTCCTACAATGAGCAGTTCTTC.

This clonotype was picked up a small number of times. The chain links TRBV5-1 to TRBJ2-1, with 11 nucleotides matching TRBD2. V lost 1 base, J lost 4 bases, and 7 bases stayed unmatched. Germline V gives CDR1 SGHRS, CDR2 YFSETQ. This CDR3 region has 17 residues. The CDR3 bases are TGCGCCAGCAGCTTGTTAACGGGACTAGCGGTTTACAATGAGCAGTTCTTC. This gives the protein CASSLLTGLAVYNEQFF.

This clonotype was seen a few times. V gene TRBV13 combines with J gene TRBJ2-1, with D unresolved. The CDR3 has 14 residues. Between the trimmed V and J ends, which lost 3 bases and 9 bases, there was a span of 15 bases. Per the germline V gene, CDR1 is PRHDT and CDR2 is FYEKMQ (reference sequence). CDR3 residues: CASSFPIRRREQFF. As DNA, the CDR3 is TGTGCCAGCAGCTTCCCTATTAGACGCCGTGAGCAGTTCTTC.

J is TRBJ2-1 and V is TRBV7-9; D is ambiguous. Germline-derived CDR1 and CDR2 are SEHNR and FQNEAQ (reference sequence). V shed 5 bases and J shed 12 bases, with 20 bases lying between them. This CDR3 spans 14 amino acids. The CDR3 here is CASSAIFPTDGQFF. The CDR3 DNA follows: TGTGCCAGCAGCGCCATATTTCCCACCGACGGGCAGTTCTTC.

This clonotype was recorded a few times. This chain uses TRBV7-6 with TRBJ2-1; 12 bases agree with TRBD2. This CDR3 comprises 18 residues. CDR1 SGHVS and CDR2 FNYEAQ come from the germline V gene. V shed 0 bases, J shed 8 bases, and the junction held 11 bases outside the gene matches. CDR3 residues: CASSLAPLAGGTSDEQFF. The CDR3 DNA sequence: TGTGCCAGCAGCTTAGCCCCACTAGCGGGGGGCACGTCCGATGAGCAGTTCTTC.

The chain has TRBV10-3 and TRBJ1-1, with no clear D. The V end was cut by 5 bases, the J end by 2 bases, with 15 bases between. This CDR3 comprises 15 residues. The germline gives CDR1 ENHRY, CDR2 SYGVKD. The CDR3 DNA reads as TGTGCCATCAGTACACGAGGACCGCGCAACACTGAAGCTTTCTTT. Protein: CAISTRGPRNTEAFF.

V is TRBV29-1 and J is TRBJ2-5; no clear D gene. The ends were cut back, 6 bases at V and 5 bases at J, with 13 bases in the middle. Looked up from germline, CDR1 is SQVTM and CDR2 is ANQGSEA. The CDR3 sequence is 12 residues long. The DNA of the CDR3 is TGCAGCGTCAGAAACAGTCGGGAGACCCAGTACTTC. Protein product: CSVRNSRETQYF.

This clonotype was detected a few times. The rearrangement links TRBV27 to TRBJ2-7; 7 bases match TRBD1. Trimming at V came to 4 bases and at J to 7 bases, leaving 13 bases not matched to a gene. Germline lookup yields CDR1 MNHEY and CDR2 SMNVEV (reference sequence). This CDR3 contains 15 residues. Here the CDR3 reads CASSSPTTGVGEQYF. The DNA of the CDR3 is TGTGCCAGCAGTTCACCTACCACAGGGGTAGGTGAGCAGTACTTC.

This clonotype was seen a handful of times. Possible read error: a much larger clone is one base away. The chain carries TRBV24-1 and TRBJ2-7, with D perhaps assigned TRBD1 or TRBD2 (5 bases each). Between the trimmed V and J ends, which lost 0 bases and 2 bases, there was a span of 7 bases. CDR1 and CDR2 from the germline V gene are KGHDR and SFDVKD. The CDR3 is 14 residues long. The CDR3 reads CATSDLPGPYEQYF. Here the CDR3 DNA reads TGTGCCACCAGTGATTTGCCGGGACCCTACGAGCAGTACTTC.

This clonotype has only one observation. J is TRBJ2-1 and V is TRBV20-1, with TRBD2 matching 8 bases. Germline CDR1 is DFQATT and CDR2 is SNEGSKA (reference sequence). V trimming: 7 bases; J trimming: 10 bases; junction bases outside the gene matches: 15. The CDR3 sequence is 14 residues long. CDR3 amino acids: CSDERGLVSGEQFF. CDR3 nucleotide sequence: TGCAGTGATGAGCGGGGGCTCGTGTCTGGAGAGCAGTTCTTC.

This clonotype was recorded a few times. The V and J genes are TRBV5-1 and TRBJ2-3, with 8 bases lining up with TRBD2. This CDR3 is built from 16 residues. Germline V CDR1 and CDR2: SGHRS, YFSETQ. V lost 0 bases and J lost 4; bases outside the gene matches: 7. The CDR3 sequence: CASSLGSGRGPDTQYF. In DNA, the CDR3 is TGCGCCAGCAGCTTGGGAAGCGGGAGAGGGCCAGATACGCAGTATTTT.

The chain carries TRBV6-1 and TRBJ1-5; D is possibly TRBD1 (5 bases). Trimming pared 3 bases from V and 9 bases from J, leaving 21 bases between. This CDR3 spans 16 amino acids. Germline loops: CDR1 MNHNS, CDR2 SASEGT. The CDR3 spells CASSDTRRGPQGPQHF. The CDR3 DNA follows: TGTGCCAGCAGTGATACGAGGCGGGGTCCCCAGGGGCCCCAGCATTTT.

This clonotype was observed a handful of times. This rearrangement joins TRBV12-3 or TRBV12-4 to TRBJ2-3; 9 nucleotides line up with TRBD1. The CDR3 totals 17 residues. Trimming cost V 4 bases and J 1 base; bases outside gene matches: 9. The CDR3 loop reads CASSSLPQGARTDTQYF. The CDR3 coding sequence is TGTGCCAGCAGTTCTCTTCCACAGGGGGCGCGCACAGATACGCAGTATTTT.

A few counts support this clonotype. This sequence joins TRBV11-3 and TRBJ2-1, with D perhaps TRBD1 (6 bases). The V gene's germline CDR1 is SGHNT and CDR2 YENEEA. This CDR3 contains 14 residues. Trimming removed 5 bases at V and 4 bases at J, with 12 bases between. The CDR3 sequence is CASSLSRGYNEQFF. CDR3 nucleotides: TGTGCCAGCAGCCTTAGTAGGGGGTACAATGAGCAGTTCTTC.

A few counts support this clonotype. The J gene is TRBJ1-1, the V gene TRBV4-1; the D gene is possibly TRBD1 (5 bases). Germline-derived CDR1 and CDR2 are MGHRA and YSYEKL. V was pared by 4 bases and J by 8 bases, with 14 bases between. This CDR3 comprises 13 residues. The CDR3 here is CASSPSGGVEAFF. In DNA, the CDR3 is TGCGCCAGCAGCCCAAGCGGGGGGGTGGAAGCTTTCTTT.

This clonotype was found a few times. This chain connects TRBV5-1 to TRBJ2-1; TRBD1 agrees at 11 bases. This CDR3 region has 16 residues. With 0 bases clipped from V and 5 bases from J, the junction kept 4 bases outside the gene matches. Germline V lookup: CDR1 SGHRS, CDR2 YFSETQ. For the CDR3, the DNA is TGCGCCAGCAGCTTGGGGACAGGGGGCTTCCACAATGAGCAGTTCTTC. It encodes CASSLGTGGFHNEQFF.

The chain carries TRBV29-1 and TRBJ1-1; D is unresolved. Germline V gene sequence: CDR1 SQVTM, CDR2 ANQGSEA. This CDR3 is 11 amino acids long. The CDR3 DNA reads as TGCAGTGCCCTGCGGTCCACTGAAGCTTTCTTT. Protein product: CSALRSTEAFF.

This CDR3 reads CASSLSGIKQYF. CDR3 DNA: TGTGCCAGCAGTTTATCGGGGATAAAGCAGTACTTC. The genes are TRBV27 and TRBJ2-7, with D uncertain. The CDR3 is 12 amino acids. Germline V gene sequence: CDR1 MNHEY, CDR2 SMNVEV (reference sequence). Trimming left V 0 bases short and J 8 bases short, with 8 bases between.

The chain links TRBV5-1 to TRBJ2-2, with TRBD1 as a possible D gene (6 bases). Germline V gene lookup returns CDR1 SGHRS and CDR2 YFSETQ. V lost 2 bases and J 6 bases, leaving 8 bases between the germline ends. CDR3 length: 13 residues. CDR3 in amino acids: CASSFEGAGELFF. The CDR3 DNA reads as TGCGCCAGCAGCTTCGAGGGGGCCGGGGAGCTGTTTTTT.

This chain connects TRBV12-3 or TRBV12-4 to TRBJ2-7, with 8 bases that match TRBD1. This CDR3 contains 15 residues. V gave up 3 bases and J gave up 1 base; unmatched junction bases: 5. CDR3 nucleotide sequence: TGTGCCAGCAGTTTGTTCAGGGGGCGATCCTACGAGCAGTACTTC. This codes for CASSLFRGRSYEQYF.

The rearrangement links TRBV7-9 to TRBJ2-2; D might be TRBD1 (5 bases). The germline gives CDR1 SEHNR, CDR2 FQNEAQ (reference sequence). The CDR3 is 17 residues long. The V and J ends lost 0 bases and 6 bases respectively, with 17 bases between them. CDR3: CASSLALGARPAGELFF. CDR3 bases: TGTGCCAGCAGCTTAGCGTTAGGGGCTAGGCCGGCCGGGGAGCTGTTTTTT.

This chain joins TRBV13 and TRBJ1-2, with D uncertain. In germline, CDR1 is PRHDT, CDR2 FYEKMQ (reference sequence). CDR3 length: 13 amino acids. Trimming cost V 5 bases and J 6 bases, with 13 bases left between them. The CDR3 reads CASSPGVIHGYTF. CDR3 sequence (DNA): TGTGCCAGCAGCCCCGGGGTAATCCATGGCTACACCTTC.

This rearrangement joins TRBV7-9 to TRBJ2-5; a weak D match, TRBD1 (6 bases). Germline V lookup: CDR1 SEHNR, CDR2 FQNEAQ (reference sequence). This CDR3 region has 15 residues. The V end lost 1 base, the J end lost 3 bases, and 12 bases lay between the germline ends. CDR3 in amino acids: CASSLEQGIEETQYF. The CDR3 coding sequence is TGTGCCAGCAGCTTAGAACAGGGAATCGAAGAGACCCAGTACTTC.

This sequence joins TRBV7-9 and TRBJ2-5; 11 bases line up with TRBD2. The germline V gene encodes CDR1 SEHNR and CDR2 FQNEAQ (reference sequence). This CDR3 has 17 residues. V dropped 3 bases and J dropped 4; count of bases not matched to a gene: 10. The CDR3, as DNA: TGTGCCAGCAGCTTTGTGACTAGCGGGAACCCAGGAGAGACCCAGTACTTC. Residues: CASSFVTSGNPGETQYF.

This clonotype was recorded a few times. This chain uses TRBV4-1 with TRBJ2-7; the match to TRBD1 covers 8 bases. The trim removed 4 bases at V and 4 bases at J, leaving 9 bases unmatched. The CDR3 consists of 15 residues. Germline V gene sequence: CDR1 MGHRA, CDR2 YSYEKL. For the CDR3, the DNA is TGCGCCAGCAGCCGAGAACCGGGACAGGCGTACGAGCAGTACTTC. Translating it yields CASSREPGQAYEQYF.

This sequence joins TRBV19 and TRBJ2-7; D gene unclear. Germline CDR1 reads LNHDA; CDR2 reads SQIVND (reference sequence). There are 13 residues in the CDR3. V dropped 0 bases and J dropped 1 base, with 4 bases sitting between them. For the CDR3, the DNA is TGTGCCAGTAGTATAGATCTATCCTACGAGCAGTACTTC. Amino acid sequence: CASSIDLSYEQYF.

The chain carries TRBV7-2 and TRBJ1-6; D perhaps matches TRBD1 (6 bases). This CDR3 comprises 20 residues. Deletions cut 3 bases from V and 7 bases from J, with 28 bases between. Germline CDR1 reads SGHTA; CDR2 reads FQGNSA. For the CDR3, the DNA is TGTGCCAGCAGCTTCAAAGGGTTGGATCCGGAACAGGGACGGAATTCACCCCTCCACTTT. Its protein is CASSFKGLDPEQGRNSPLHF.

The CDR3 here is CSAGRRDQGYTF. In nucleotides, the CDR3 is TGCAGTGCTGGACGCAGGGATCAAGGCTACACCTTC. V usage is TRBV20-1 and J usage is TRBJ1-2; maybe TRBD1 (5 bases). The CDR3 contains 12 residues. Germline CDR1 reads DFQATT; CDR2 reads SNEGSKA (reference sequence). The germline V and J ends were trimmed by 5 bases and 8 bases, with 15 bases remaining between them.